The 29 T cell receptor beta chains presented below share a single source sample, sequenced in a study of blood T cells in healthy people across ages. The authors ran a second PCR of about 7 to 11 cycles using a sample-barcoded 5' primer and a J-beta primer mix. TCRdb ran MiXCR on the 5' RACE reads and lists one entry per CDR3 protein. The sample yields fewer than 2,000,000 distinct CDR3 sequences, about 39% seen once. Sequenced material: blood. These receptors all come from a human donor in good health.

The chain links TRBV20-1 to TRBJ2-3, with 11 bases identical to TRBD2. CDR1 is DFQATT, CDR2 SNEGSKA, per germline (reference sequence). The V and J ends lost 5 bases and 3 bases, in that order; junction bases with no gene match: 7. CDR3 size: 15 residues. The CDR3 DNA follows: TGCAGTGCTTTGTCTAGCGGGGGGAGGACAGATACGCAGTATTTT. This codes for CSALSSGGRTDTQYF.

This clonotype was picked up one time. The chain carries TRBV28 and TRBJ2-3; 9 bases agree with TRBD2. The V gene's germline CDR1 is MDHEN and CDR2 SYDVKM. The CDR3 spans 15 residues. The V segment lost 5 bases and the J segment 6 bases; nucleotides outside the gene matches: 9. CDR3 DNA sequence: TGTGCCAGCAGTCCGCTAGCGGGGCTAGCGGATACGCAGTATTTT. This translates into CASSPLAGLADTQYF.

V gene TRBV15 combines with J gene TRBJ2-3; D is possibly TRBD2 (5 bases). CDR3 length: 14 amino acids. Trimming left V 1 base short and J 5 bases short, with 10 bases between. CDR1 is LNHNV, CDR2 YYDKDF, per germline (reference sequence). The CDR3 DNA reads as TGTGCCACCAGCAGAGGCGGGTCTCTAGATACGCAGTATTTT. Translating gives CATSRGGSLDTQYF. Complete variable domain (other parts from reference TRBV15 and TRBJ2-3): DAMVIQNPRYQVTQFGKPVTLSCSQTLNHNVMYWYQQKSSQAPKLLFHYYDKDFNNEADTPDNFQSRRPNTSFCFLDIRSPGLGDTAMYLCATSRGGSLDTQYFGPGTRLTVL.

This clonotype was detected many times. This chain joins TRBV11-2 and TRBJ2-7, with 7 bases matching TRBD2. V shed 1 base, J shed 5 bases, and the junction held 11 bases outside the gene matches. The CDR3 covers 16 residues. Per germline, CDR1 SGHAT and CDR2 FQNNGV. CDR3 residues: CASSLGSAGRSHEQYF. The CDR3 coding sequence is TGTGCCAGCAGCTTAGGCTCAGCGGGGCGATCCCACGAGCAGTACTTC.

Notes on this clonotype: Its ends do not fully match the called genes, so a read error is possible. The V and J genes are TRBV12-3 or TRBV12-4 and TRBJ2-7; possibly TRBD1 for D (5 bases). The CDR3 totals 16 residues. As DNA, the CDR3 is TGTGCCAGCAGGATTCGACAGACCCAAACTTCATACGTGCAGTACTTC. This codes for CASRIRQTQTSYVQYF.

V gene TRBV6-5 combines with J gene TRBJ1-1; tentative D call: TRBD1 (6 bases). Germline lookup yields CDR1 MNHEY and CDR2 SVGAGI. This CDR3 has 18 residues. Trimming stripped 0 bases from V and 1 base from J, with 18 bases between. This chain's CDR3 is CASSYSSGGRVRNTEAFF. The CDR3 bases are TGTGCCAGCAGTTACTCGAGTGGGGGCAGGGTCAGGAACACTGAAGCTTTCTTT.

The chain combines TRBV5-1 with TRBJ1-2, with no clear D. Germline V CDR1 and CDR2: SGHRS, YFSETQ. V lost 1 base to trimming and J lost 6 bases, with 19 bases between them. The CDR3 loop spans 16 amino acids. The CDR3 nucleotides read TGCGCCAGCAGCTTGACGCCCGGAAGGGCCCTGAATGGCTACACCTTC. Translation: CASSLTPGRALNGYTF.

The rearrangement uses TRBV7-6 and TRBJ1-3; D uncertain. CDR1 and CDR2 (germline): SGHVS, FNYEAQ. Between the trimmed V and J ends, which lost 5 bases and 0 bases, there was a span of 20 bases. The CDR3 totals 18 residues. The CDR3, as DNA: TGTGCCAGCAGCCCTTTTCATTTGACGGTTAGCTCTGGAAACACCATATATTTT. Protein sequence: CASSPFHLTVSSGNTIYF.

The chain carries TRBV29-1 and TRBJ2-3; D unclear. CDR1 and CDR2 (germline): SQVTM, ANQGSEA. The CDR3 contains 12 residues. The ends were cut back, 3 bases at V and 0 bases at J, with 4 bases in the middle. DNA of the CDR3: TGCAGCGTTGATCAGAGCACAGATACGCAGTATTTT. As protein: CSVDQSTDTQYF.

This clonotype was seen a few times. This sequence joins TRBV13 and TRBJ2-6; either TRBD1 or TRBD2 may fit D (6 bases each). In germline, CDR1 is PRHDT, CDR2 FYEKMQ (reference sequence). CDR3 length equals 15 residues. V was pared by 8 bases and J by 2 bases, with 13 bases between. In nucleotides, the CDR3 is TGTGCCAGCGGGTATAGGGGGGCTGGGGCCAACGTCCTGACTTTC. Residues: CASGYRGAGANVLTF.

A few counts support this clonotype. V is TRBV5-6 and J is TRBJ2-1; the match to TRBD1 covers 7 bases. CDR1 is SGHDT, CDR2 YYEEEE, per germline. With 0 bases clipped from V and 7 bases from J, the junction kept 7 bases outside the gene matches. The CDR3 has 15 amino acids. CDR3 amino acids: CASSLGQGLRNEQFF. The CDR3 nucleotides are TGTGCCAGCAGCTTGGGACAGGGTTTACGAAATGAGCAGTTCTTC.

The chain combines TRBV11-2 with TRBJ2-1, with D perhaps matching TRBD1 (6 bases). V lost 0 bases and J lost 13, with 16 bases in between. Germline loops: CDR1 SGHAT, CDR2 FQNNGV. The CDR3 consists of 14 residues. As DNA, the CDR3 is TGTGCCAGCAGCTTAGAGGGCAGGGGAACCCCCCAGTTCTTC. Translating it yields CASSLEGRGTPQFF.

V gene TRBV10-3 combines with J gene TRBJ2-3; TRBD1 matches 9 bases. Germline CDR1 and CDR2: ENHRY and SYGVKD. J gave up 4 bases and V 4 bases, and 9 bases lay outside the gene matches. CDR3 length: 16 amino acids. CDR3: CAISGQYRGRADTQYF. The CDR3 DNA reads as TGTGCCATCAGTGGCCAGTACAGGGGGCGGGCAGATACGCAGTATTTT.

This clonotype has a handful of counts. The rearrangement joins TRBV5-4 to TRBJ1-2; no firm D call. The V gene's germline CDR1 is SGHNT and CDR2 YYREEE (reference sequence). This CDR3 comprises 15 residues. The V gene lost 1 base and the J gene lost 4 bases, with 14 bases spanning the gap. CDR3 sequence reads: CASSLSGESFYGYTF. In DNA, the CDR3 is TGTGCCAGCAGCTTGTCTGGGGAGTCGTTCTATGGCTACACCTTC.

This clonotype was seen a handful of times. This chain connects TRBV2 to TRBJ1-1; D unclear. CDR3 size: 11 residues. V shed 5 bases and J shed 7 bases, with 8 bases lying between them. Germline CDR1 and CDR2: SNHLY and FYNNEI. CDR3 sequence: CASSLQVEAFF. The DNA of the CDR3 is TGTGCCAGCAGTCTCCAAGTTGAAGCTTTCTTT. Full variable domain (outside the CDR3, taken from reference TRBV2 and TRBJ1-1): EPEVTQTPSHQVTQMGQEVILRCVPISNHLYFYWYRQILGQKVEFLVSFYNNEISEKSEIFDDQFSVERPDGSNFTLKIRSTKLEDSAMYFCASSLQVEAFFGQGTRLTVV.

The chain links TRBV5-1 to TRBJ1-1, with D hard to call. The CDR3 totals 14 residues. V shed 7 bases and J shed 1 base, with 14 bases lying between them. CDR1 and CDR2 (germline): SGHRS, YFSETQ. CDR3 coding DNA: TGCGCCAGCGCGACTCTAAGACGGAACACTGAAGCTTTCTTT. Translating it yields CASATLRRNTEAFF.

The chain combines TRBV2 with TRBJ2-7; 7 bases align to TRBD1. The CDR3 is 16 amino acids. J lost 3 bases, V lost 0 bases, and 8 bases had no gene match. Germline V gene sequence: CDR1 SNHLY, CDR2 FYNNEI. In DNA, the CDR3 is TGTGCCAGCAGTGAAGCGCTAGGGGACAGAATCTACGAGCAGTACTTC. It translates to CASSEALGDRIYEQYF.

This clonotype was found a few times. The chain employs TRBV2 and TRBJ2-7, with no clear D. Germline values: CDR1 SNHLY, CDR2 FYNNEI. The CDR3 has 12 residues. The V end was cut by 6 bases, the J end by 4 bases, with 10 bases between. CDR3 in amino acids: CASSIGLYEQYF. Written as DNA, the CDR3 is TGTGCCAGCAGCATTGGATTATACGAGCAGTACTTC.

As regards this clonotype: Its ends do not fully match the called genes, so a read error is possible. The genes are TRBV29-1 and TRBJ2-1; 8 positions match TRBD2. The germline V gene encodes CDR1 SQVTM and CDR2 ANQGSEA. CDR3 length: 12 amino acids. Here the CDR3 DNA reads TGCAGCGTTGTTCGTAGCGGGGAAGAGCAGGTCTTC. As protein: CSVVRSGEEQVF.

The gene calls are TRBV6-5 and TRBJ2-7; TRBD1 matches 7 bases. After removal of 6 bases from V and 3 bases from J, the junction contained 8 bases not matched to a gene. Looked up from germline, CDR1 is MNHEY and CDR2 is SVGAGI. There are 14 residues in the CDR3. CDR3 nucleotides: TGTGCCAGCAGCCGAGGATCAGGGGGCTACGAGCAGTACTTC. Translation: CASSRGSGGYEQYF.

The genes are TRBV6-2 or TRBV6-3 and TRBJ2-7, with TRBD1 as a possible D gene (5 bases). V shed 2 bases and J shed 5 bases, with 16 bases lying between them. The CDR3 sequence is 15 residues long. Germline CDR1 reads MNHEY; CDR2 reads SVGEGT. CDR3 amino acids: CASSYLDKSDDEQYF. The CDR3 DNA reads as TGTGCCAGCAGTTACCTGGACAAGTCGGACGACGAGCAGTACTTC.

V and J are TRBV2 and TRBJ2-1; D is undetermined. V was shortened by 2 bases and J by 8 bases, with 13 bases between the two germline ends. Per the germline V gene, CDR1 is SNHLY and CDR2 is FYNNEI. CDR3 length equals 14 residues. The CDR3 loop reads CASSERQFADEQFF. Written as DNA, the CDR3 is TGTGCCAGCAGTGAAAGACAATTCGCGGATGAGCAGTTCTTC.

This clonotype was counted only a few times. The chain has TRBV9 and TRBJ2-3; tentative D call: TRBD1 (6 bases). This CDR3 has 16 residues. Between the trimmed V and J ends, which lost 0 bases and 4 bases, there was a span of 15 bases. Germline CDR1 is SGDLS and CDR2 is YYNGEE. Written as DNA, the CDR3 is TGTGCCAGCAGCGTAGATGCCCCTTACAGGGCAGATACGCAGTATTTT. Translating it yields CASSVDAPYRADTQYF. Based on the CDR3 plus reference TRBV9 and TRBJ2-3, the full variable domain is DSGVTQTPKHLITATGQRVTLRCSPRSGDLSVYWYQQSLDQGLQFLIQYYNGEERAKGNILERFSAQQFPDLHSELNLSSLELGDSALYFCASSVDAPYRADTQYFGPGTRLTVL.

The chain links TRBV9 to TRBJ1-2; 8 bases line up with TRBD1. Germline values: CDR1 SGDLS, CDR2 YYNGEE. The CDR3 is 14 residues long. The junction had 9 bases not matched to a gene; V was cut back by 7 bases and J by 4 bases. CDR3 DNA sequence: TGTGCCAGCGAGGGACAGGACCCGTCCTATGGCTACACCTTC. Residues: CASEGQDPSYGYTF.

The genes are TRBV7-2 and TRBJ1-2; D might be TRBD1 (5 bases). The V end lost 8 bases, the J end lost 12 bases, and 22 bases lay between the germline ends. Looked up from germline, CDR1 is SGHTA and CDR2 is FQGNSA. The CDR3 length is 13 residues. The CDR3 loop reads CASLPFSGQPHTF. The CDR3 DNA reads TGTGCCAGCCTCCCTTTCTCCGGACAACCCCACACCTTC. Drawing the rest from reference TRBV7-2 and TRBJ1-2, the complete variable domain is GAGVSQSPSNKVTEKGKDVELRCDPISGHTALYWYRQSLGQGLEFLIYFQGNSAPDKSGLPSDRFSAERTGGSVSTLTIQRTQQEDSAVYLCASLPFSGQPHTFGSGTRLTVV.

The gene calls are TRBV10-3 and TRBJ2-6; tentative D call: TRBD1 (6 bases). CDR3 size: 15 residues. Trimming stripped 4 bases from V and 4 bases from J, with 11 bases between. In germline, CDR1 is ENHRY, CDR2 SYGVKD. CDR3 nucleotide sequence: TGTGCCATCAGTGGGACAGCTCCCGGGGCCAACGTCCTGACTTTC. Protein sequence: CAISGTAPGANVLTF.

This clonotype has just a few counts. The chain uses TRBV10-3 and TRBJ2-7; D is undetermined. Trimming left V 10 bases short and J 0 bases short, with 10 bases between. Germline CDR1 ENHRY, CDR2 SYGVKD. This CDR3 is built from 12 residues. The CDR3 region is CATRNDSYEQYF. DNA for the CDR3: TGTGCCACTCGGAATGACTCCTACGAGCAGTACTTC.

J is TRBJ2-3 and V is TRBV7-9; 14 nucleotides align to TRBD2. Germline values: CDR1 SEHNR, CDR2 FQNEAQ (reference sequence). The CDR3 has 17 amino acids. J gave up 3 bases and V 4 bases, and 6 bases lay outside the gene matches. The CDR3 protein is CASSSYRTSGGTDTQYF. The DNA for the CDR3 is TGTGCCAGCAGCTCCTATCGGACTAGCGGGGGGACAGATACGCAGTATTTT.

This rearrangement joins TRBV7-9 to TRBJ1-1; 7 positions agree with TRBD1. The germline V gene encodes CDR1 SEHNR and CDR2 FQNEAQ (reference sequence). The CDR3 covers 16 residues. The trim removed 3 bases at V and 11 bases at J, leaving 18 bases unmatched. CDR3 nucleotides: TGTGCCAGCAGCTTTAAAACAGGGGCTCTATTTCGTTTGGCTTTCTTT. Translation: CASSFKTGALFRLAFF. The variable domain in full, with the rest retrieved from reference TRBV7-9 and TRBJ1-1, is DTGVSQNPRHKITKRGQNVTFRCDPISEHNRLYWYRQTLGQGPEFLTYFQNEAQLEKSRLLSDRFSAERPKGSFSTLEIQRTEQGDSAMYLCASSFKTGALFRLAFFGQGTRLTVV.